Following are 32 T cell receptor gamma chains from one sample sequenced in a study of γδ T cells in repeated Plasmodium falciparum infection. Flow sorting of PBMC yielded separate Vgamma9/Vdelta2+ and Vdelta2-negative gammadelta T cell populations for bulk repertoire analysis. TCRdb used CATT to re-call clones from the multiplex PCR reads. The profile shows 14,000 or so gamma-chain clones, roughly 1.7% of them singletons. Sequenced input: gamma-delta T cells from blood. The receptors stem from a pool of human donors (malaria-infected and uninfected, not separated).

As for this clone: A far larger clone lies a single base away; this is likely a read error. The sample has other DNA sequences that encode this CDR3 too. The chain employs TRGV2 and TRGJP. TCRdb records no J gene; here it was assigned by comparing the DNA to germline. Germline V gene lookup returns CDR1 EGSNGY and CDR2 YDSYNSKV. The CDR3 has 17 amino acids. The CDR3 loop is CATWDGRKELGKKIKVF. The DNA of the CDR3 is TGTGCCACCTGGGACGGTCGAAAAGAGTTGGGCAAGAAAATCAAGGTATTT.

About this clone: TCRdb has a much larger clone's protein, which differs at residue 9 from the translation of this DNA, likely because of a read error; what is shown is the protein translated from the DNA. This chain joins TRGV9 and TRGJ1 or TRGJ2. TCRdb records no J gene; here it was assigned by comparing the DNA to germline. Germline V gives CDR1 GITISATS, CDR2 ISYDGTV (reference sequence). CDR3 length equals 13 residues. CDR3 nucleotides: TGTGCCTTGTGGGAGGACCATTATGATAAGAAACTCTTT. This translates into CALWEDHYDKKLF.

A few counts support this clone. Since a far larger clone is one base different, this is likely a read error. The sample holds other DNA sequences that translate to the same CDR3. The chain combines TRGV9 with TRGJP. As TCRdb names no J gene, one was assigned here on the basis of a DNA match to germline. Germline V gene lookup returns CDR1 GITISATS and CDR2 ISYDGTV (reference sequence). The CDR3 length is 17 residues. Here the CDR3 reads CALWEVHEELGKKIKVF. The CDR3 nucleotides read TGTGCCTTGTGGGAGGTGCACGAAGAGCTGGGCAAAAAAATCAAGGTATTT.

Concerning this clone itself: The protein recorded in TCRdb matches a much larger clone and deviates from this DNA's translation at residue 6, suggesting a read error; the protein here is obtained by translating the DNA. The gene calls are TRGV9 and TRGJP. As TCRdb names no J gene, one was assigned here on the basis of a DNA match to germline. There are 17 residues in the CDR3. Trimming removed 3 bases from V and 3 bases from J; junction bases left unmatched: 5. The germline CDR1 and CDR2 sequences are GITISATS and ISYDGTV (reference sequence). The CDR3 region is CALWEIPQELGKKIKVF. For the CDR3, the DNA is TGTGCCTTGTGGGAGATCCCGCAAGAGTTGGGCAAAAAAATCAAGGTATTT.

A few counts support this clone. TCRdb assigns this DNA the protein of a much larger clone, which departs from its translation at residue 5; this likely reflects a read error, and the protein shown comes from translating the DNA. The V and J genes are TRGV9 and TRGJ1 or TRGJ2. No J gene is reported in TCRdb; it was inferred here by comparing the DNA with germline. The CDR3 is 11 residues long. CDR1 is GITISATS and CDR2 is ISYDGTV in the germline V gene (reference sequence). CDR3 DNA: TGTGCCTTGTGGAAGGTACCTAAGAAACTCTTT. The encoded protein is CALWKVPKKLF.

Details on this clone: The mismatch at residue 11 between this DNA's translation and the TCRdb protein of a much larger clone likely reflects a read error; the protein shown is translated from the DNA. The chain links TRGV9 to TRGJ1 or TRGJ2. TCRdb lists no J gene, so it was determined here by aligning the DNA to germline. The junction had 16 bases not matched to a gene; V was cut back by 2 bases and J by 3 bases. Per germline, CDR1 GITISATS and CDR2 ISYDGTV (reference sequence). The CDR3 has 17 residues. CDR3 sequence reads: CALWEAYKYQSYYKKLF. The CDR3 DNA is TGTGCCTTGTGGGAGGCCTACAAATATCAGAGTTATTATAAGAAACTCTTT.

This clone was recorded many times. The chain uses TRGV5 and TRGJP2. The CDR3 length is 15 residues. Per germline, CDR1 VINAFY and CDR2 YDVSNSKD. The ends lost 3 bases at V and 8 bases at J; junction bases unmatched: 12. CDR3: CATWDQFRPDWIKTF. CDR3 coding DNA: TGTGCCACCTGGGACCAGTTTAGGCCGGATTGGATCAAGACGTTT.

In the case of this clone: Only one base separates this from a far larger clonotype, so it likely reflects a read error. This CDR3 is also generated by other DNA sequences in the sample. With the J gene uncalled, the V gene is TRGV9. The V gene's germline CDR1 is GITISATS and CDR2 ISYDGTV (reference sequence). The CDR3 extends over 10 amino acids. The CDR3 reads CALEVRKKLF. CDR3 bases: TGTGCCTTGGAGGTTCGGAAGAAACTCTTC.

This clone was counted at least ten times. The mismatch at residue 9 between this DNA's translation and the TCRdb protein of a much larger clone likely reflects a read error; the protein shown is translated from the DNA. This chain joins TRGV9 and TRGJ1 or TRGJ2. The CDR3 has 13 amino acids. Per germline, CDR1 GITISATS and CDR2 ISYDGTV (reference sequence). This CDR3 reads CALWEENYFKKLF. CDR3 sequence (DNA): TGTGCCTTGTGGGAGGAGAATTATTTTAAGAAACTCTTT.

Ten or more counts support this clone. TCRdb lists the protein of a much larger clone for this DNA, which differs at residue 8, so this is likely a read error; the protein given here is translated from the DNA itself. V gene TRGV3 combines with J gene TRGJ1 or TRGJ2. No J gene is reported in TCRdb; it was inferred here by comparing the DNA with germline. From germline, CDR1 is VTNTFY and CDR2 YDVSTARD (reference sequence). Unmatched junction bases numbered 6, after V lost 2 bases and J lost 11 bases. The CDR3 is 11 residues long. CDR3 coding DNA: TGTGCCACCTGGGACAAAACCGAGAAACTCTTT. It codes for CATWDKTEKLF.

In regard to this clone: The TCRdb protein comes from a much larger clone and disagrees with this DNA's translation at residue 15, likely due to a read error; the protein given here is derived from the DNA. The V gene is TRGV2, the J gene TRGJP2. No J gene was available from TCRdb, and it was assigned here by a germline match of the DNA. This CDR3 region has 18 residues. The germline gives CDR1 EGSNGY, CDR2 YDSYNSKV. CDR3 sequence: CATWDGLGINSSDWTKTF. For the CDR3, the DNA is TGTGCCACCTGGGACGGGCTCGGAATAAATAGTAGTGATTGGACCAAGACGTTT.

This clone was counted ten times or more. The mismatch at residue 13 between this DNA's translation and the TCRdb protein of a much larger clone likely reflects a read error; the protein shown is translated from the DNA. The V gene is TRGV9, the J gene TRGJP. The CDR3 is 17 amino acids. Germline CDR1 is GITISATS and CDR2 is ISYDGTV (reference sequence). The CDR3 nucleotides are TGTGCCTTGTGGGAGGTTGGTGGAGAGTTGGGCAAAGAAATCAAGGTATTT. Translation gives CALWEVGGELGKEIKVF.

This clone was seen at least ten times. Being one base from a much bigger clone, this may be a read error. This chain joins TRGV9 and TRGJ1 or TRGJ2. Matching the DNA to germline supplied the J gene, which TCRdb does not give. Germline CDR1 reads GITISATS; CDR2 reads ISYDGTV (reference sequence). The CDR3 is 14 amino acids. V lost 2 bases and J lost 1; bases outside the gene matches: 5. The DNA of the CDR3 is TGTGCCTTGTGGGAGGACAAAAATTATTATAAGAAACTCTTT. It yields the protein CALWEDKNYYKKLF.

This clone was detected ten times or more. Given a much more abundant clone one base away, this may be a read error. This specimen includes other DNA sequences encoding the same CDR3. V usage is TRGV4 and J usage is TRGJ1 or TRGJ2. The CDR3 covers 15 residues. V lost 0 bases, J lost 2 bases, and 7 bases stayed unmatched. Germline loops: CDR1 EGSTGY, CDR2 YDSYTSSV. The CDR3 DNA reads TGTGCCACCTGGGATGGGCCCTTTTATTATTATAAGAAACTCTTT. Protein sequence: CATWDGPFYYYKKLF.

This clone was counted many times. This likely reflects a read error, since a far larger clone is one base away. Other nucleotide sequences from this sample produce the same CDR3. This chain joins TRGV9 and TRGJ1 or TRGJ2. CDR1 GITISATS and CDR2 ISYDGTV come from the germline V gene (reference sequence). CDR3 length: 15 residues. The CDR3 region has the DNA TGTGCCTTGTGGGAGGTAGGATTATTGGATTACAAGAAACTCTTT. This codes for CALWEVGLLDYKKLF.

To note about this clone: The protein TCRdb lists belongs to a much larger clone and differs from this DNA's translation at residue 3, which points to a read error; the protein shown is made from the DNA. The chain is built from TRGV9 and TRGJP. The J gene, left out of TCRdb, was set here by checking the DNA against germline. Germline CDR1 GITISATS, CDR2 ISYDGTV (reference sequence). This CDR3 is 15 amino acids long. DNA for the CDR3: TGTGCCATGTGGGCGACTGAGTTGGGCAAAAAAATCAAGGTATTT. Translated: CAMWATELGKKIKVF.

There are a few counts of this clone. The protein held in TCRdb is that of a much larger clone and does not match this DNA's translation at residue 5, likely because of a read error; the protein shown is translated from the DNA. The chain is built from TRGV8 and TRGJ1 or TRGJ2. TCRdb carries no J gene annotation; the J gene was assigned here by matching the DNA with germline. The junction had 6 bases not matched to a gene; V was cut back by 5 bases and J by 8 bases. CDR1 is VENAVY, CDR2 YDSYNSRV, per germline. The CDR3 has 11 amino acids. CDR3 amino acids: CATWGKNKKLF. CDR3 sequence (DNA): TGTGCCACCTGGGGTAAGAATAAGAAACTCTTT.

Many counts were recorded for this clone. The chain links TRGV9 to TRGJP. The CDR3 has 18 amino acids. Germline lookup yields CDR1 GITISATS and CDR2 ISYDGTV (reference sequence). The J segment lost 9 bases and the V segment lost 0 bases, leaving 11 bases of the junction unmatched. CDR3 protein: CALWEVRTPVLGKKIKVF. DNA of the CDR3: TGTGCCTTGTGGGAGGTGCGGACCCCTGTGTTGGGCAAAAAAATCAAGGTATTT.

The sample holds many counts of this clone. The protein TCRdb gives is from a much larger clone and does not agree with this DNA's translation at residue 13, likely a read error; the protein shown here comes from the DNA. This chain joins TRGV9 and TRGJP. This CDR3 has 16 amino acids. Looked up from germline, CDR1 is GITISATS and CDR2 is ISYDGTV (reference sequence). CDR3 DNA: TGTGCCTTGTGGGCCCAAGGTGAGTTGGGCAAAAAAAGCAAGGTATTT. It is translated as CALWAQGELGKKSKVF.

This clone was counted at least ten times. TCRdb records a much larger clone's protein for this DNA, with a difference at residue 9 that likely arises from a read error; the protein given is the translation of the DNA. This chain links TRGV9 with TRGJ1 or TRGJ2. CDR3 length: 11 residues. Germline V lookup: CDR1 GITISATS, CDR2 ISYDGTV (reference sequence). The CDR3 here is CALWEGHKELF. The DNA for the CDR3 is TGTGCCTTGTGGGAGGGCCATAAGGAACTCTTT.

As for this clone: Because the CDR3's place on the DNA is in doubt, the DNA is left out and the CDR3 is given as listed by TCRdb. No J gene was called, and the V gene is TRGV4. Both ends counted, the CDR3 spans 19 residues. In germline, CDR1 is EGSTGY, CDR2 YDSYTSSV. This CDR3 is CATWDGPIIRNSLAVEQHF.

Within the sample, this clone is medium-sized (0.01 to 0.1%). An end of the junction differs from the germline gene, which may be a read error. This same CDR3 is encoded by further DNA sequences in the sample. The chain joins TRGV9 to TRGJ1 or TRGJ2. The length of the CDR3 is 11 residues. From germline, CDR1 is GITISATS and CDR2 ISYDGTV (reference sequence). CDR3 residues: CALRDQHKKLF. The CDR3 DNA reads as TGTGCCTTGCGGGATCAACATAAGAAACTCTTT.

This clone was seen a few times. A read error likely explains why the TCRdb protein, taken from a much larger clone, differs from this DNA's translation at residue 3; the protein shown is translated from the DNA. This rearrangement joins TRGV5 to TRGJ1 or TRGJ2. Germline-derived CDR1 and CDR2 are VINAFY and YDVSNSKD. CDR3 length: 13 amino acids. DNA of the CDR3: TGTGCCTCCTGGGACAGGCCCCATTATAAGAAACTCTTT. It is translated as CASWDRPHYKKLF.

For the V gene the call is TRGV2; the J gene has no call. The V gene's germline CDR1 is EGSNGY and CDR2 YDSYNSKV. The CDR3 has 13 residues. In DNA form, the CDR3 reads TGTGCCACCTGGACGGCCCCCTGGTCTTGGGAACTCTTT. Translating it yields CATWTAPWSWELF.

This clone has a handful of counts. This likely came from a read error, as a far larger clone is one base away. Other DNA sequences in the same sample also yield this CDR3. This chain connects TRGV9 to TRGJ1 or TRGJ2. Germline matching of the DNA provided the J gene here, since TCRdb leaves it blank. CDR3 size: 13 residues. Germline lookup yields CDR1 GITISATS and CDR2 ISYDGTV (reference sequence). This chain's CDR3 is CALWFPYYYKKLF. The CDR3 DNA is TGTGCCTTGTGGTTCCCCTATTACTATAAGAAACTCTTT.

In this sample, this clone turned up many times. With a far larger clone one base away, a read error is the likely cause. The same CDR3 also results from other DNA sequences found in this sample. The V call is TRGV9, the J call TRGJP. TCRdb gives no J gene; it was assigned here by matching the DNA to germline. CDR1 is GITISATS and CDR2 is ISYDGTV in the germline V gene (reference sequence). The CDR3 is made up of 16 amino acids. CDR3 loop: CALWGSKELGKKIKVF. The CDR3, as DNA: TGTGCCTTGTGGGGCAGTAAAGAGCTGGGCAAAAAAATCAAGGTATTT.

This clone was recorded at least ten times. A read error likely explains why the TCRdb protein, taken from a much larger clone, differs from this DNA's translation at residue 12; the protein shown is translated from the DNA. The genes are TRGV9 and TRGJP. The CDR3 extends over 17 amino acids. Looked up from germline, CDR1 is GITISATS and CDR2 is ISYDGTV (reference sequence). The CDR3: CALWEDEPELGEKIKVF. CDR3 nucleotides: TGTGCCTTGTGGGAGGACGAACCAGAGTTGGGCGAAAAAATCAAGGTATTT.

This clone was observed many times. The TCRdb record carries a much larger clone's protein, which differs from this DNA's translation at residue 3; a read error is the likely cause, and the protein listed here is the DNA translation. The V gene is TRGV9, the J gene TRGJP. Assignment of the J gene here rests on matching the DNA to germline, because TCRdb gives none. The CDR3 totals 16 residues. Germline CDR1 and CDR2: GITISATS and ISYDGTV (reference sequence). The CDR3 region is CASWAQGELGKKIKVF. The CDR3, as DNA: TGTGCCTCGTGGGCCCAAGGTGAGTTGGGCAAAAAAATCAAGGTATTT.

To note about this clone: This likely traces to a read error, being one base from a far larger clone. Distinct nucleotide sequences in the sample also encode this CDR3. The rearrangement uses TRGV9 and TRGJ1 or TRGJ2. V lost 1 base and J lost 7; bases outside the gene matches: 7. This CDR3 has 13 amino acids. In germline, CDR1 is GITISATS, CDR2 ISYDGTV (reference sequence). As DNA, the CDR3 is TGTGCCTTGTGGGAGGTCGGTTCCTATAAGAAACTCTTT. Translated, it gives CALWEVGSYKKLF.

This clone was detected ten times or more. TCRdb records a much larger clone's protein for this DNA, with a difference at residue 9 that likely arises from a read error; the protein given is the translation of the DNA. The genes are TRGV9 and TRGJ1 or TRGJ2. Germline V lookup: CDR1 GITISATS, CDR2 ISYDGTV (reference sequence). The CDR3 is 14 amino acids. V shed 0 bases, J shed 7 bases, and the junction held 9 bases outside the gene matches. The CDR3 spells CALWEVQGWYKKLF. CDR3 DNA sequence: TGTGCCTTGTGGGAGGTGCAGGGGTGGTATAAGAAACTCTTT.

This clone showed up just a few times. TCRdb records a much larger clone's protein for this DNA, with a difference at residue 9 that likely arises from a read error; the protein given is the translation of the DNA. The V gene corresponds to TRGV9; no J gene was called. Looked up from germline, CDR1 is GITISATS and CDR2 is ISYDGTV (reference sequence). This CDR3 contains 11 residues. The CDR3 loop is CALWETPGNLF. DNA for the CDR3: TGTGCCTTGTGGGAGACCCCGGGGAACCTCTTT.

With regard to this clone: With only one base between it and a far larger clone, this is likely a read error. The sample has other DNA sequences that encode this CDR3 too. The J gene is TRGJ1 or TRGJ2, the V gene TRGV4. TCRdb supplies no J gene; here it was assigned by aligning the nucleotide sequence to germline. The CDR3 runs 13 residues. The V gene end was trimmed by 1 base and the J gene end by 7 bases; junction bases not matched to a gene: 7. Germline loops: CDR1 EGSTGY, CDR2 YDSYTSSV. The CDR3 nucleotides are TGTGCCACCTGGGATGGTTGCGTCTATAAGAAACTCTTT. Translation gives CATWDGCVYKKLF.